The following is a TCR beta chain sequence with its context. The antigen is not known. Read coverage stops 3 residues before the CDR3 terminus; the germline J gene supplies the remainder. immunoSEQ multiplex PCR used an average of approximately 1,300 ng genomic DNA. Sequenced by immunoSEQ multiplex PCR; TCRdb stores in-frame clones only, minus some. This table holds roughly 30,000 clones. These data belong to a study of T cells in women clearing cervical HPV infection. Study-level background: Women with histologically confirmed HPV16-related CIN3 or worse, 2 with invasive cancer, served as cases. Findings and caveats of the study: Effector/memory and HPV-specific T cells were not isolated, and association timing is unknown. Controls had more TRBV6-7 (about 0.15%) than cases (approximately 0.11%).

This CDR3 has 16 amino acids. Germline V lookup: CDR1 SGHTA, CDR2 FQGTGA. V lost 5 bases and J lost 0; bases outside the gene matches: 5. The sequence was obtained from a woman between 18 and 75 years old with a cervical HPV16 infection that either progressed to CIN3+ or cleared (not recorded which). The rearrangement links TRBV7-3 to TRBJ2-2; 8 bases line up with TRBD2. Sequenced input: blood buffy coat. The sequenced part of the CDR3 DNA is TGTGCCAGCAGCCCCCTAGCGGGCACGAACACCGGGGAG. This gives the protein CASSPLAGTNTGE. The complete CDR3 reads CASSPLAGTNTGELFF.